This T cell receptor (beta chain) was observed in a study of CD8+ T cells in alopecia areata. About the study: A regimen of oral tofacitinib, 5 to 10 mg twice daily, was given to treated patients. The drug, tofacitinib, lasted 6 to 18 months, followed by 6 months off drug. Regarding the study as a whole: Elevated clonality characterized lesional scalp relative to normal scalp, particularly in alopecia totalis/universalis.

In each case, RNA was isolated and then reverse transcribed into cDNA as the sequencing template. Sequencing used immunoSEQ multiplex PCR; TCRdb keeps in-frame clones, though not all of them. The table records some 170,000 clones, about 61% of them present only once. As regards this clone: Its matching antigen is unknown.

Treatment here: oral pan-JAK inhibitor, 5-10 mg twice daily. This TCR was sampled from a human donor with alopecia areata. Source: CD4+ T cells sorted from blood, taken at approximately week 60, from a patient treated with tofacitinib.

The CDR3 nucleotides read TGTGCCAGCACCGCCCAAAGCAGCTATGGCTACACCTTC. Amino acids: CASTAQSSYGYTF. The chain joins TRBV7-9 to TRBJ1-2; no clear D gene. The CDR3 totals 13 residues. Germline CDR1 reads SEHNR; CDR2 reads FQNEAQ (reference sequence). The V end was cut by 7 bases, the J end by 4 bases, with 13 bases between. The full variable domain, its missing parts supplied by reference TRBV7-9 and TRBJ1-2, is DTGVSQNPRHKITKRGQNVTFRCDPISEHNRLYWYRQTLGQGPEFLTYFQNEAQLEKSRLLSDRFSAERPKGSFSTLEIQRTEQGDSAMYLCASTAQSSYGYTFGSGTRLTVV.